This section outlines one TCR beta chain sequence together with its context. Gene names are mouse gene names. The read is 1 residue too short to cover the CDR3 end, so that end is filled in from the germline J gene. V lost 4 bases and J lost 4, with 10 bases in between. Germline V gene lookup returns CDR1 SGHSN and CDR2 HYEKVE. CDR3 length: 12 amino acids. The data stem from a study of tissue T cells after allogeneic stem cell transplantation. Time point specified: mouse harvest day 7 after allogeneic transplant. Mouse grafts combined 10^7 T-cell-depleted bone marrow cells with 10^6 splenic CD5+ T cells. The data were produced by immunoSEQ multiplex PCR, yet TCRdb's version contains in-frame clones alone and is incomplete. The sample has around 5,900 clones, less than 55% seen once.

V is TRBV12-1 and J is TRBJ2-7; D is unresolved. The TCR was taken from a female BALB/c mouse given C57BL/6 T cells with graft-versus-host disease after an allogeneic hematopoietic cell transplant. Sequenced material: gut tissue. The sequenced part of the CDR3 DNA is TGTGCCAGCTCACTTACAGAATATGAACAGTAC. Protein sequence: CASSLTEYEQY. The full CDR3 sequence reads CASSLTEYEQYF.